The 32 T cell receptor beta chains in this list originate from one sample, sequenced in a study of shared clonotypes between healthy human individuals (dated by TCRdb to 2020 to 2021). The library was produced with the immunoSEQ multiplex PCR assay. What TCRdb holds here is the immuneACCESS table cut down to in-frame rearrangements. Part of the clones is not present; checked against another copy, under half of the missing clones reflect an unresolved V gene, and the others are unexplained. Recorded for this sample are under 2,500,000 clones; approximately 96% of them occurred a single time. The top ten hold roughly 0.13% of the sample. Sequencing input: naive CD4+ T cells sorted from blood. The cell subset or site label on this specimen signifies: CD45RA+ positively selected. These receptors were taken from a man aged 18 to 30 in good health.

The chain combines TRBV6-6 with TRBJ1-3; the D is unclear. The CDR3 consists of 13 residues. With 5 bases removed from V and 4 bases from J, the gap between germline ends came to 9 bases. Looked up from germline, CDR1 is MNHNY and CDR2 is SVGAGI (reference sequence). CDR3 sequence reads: CASSPKPGNTIYF. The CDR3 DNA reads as TGTGCCAGCAGTCCCAAGCCCGGAAACACCATATATTTT.

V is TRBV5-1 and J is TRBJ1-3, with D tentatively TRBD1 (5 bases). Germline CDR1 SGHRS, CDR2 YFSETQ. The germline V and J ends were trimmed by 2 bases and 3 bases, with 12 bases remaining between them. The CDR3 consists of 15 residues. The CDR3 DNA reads TGCGCCAGCAGCTTCCAAGGGGAAATTGGAAACACCATATATTTT. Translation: CASSFQGEIGNTIYF. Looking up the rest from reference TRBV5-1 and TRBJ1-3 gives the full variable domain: KAGVTQTPRYLIKTRGQQVTLSCSPISGHRSVSWYQQTPGQGLQFLFEYFSETQRNKGNFPGRFSGRQFSNSRSEMNVSTLELGDSALYLCASSFQGEIGNTIYFGEGSWLTVV.

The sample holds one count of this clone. CDR3 protein: CASSQEGVPGLVKNIQYF. The DNA for the CDR3 is TGTGCCAGCAGCCAGGAAGGGGTCCCGGGTTTGGTCAAAAACATTCAGTACTTC. J is TRBJ2-4 and V is TRBV14; D might be TRBD1 (5 bases). V was pared by 3 bases and J by 3 bases, with 21 bases between. The CDR3 extends over 18 amino acids. Germline CDR1 and CDR2: SGHDN and FVKESK.

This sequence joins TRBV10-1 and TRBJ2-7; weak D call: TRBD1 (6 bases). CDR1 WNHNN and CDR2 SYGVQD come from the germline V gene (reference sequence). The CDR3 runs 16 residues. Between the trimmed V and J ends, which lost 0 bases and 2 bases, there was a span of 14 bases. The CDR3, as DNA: TGCGCCAGCAGTGAGTCGATGACACAGGGTCCCTACGAGCAGTACTTC. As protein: CASSESMTQGPYEQYF.

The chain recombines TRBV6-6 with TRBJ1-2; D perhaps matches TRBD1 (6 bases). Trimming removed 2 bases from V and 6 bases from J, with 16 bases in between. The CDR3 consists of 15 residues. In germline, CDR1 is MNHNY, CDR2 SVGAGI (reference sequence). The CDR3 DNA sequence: TGTGCCAGCAGTTACCCGTCGACGGACAGCGATGGCTACACCTTC. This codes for CASSYPSTDSDGYTF.

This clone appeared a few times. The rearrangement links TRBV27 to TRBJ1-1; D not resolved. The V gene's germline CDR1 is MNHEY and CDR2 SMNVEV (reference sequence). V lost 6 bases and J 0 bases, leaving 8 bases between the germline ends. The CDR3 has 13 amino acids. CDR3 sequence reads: CASSLRLNTEAFF. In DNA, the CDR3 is TGTGCCAGCAGCCTGCGGCTGAACACTGAAGCTTTCTTT.

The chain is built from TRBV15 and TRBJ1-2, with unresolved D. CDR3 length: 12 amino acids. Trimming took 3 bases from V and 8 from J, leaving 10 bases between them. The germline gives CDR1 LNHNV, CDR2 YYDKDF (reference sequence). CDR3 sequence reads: CATSRGNGGYTF. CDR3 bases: TGTGCCACCAGCAGGGGTAACGGGGGCTACACCTTC.

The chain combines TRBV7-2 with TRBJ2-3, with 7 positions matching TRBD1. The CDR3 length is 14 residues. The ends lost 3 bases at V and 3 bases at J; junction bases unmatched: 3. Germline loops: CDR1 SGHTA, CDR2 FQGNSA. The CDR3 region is CASSFRDRTDTQYF. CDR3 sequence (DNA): TGTGCCAGCAGCTTCCGGGACAGAACAGATACGCAGTATTTT.

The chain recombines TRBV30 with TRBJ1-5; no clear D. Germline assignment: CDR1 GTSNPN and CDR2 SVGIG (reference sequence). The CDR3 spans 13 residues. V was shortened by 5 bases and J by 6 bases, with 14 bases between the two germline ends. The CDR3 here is CAWEAAAGQPQHF. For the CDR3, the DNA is TGTGCCTGGGAAGCGGCCGCGGGTCAGCCCCAGCATTTT.

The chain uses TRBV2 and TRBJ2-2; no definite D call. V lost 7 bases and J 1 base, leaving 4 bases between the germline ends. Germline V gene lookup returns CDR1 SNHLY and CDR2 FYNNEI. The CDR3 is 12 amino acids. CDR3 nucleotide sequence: TGTGCCAGCATAATGAACACCGGGGAGCTGTTTTTT. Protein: CASIMNTGELFF.

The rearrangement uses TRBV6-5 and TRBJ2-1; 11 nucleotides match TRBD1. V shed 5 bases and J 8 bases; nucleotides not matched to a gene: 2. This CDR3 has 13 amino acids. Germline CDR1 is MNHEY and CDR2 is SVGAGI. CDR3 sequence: CASSRDRGYEQFF. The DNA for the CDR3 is TGTGCCAGCAGTAGGGACAGGGGGTATGAGCAGTTCTTC.

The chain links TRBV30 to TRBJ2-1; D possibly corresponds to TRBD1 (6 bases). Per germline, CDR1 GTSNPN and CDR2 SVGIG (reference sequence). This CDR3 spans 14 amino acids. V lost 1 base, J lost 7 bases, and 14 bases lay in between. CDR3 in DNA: TGTGCCTGGAGTGCCACCAGGGGTAGGAATGAGCAGTTCTTC. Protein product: CAWSATRGRNEQFF.

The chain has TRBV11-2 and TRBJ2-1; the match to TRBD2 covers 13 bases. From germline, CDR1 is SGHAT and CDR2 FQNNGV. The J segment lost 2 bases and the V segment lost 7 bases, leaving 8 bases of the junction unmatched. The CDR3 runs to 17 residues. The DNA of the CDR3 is TGTGCCAGCATCACTAGGACTAGCGGGGGTACCTACAATGAGCAGTTCTTC. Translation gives CASITRTSGGTYNEQFF.

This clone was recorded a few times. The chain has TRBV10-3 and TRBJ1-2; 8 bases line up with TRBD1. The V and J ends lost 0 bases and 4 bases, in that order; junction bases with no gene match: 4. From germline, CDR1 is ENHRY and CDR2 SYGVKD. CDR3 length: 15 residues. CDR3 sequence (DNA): TGTGCCATCAGTGAGTCGACAGGGGAAACCTATGGCTACACCTTC. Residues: CAISESTGETYGYTF.

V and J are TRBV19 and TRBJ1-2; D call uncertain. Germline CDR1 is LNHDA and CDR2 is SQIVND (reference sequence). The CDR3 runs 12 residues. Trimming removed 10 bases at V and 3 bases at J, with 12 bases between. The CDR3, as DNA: TGTGCCATCCAAGAGGAAGACTATGGCTACACCTTC. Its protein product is CAIQEEDYGYTF.

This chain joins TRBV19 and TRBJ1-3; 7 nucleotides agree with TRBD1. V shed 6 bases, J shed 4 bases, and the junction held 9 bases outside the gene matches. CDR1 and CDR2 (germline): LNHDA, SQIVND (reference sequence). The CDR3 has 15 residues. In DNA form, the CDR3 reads TGTGCCAGTAGCCCCTCGGAGGGGGCAGGAAACACCATATATTTT. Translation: CASSPSEGAGNTIYF.

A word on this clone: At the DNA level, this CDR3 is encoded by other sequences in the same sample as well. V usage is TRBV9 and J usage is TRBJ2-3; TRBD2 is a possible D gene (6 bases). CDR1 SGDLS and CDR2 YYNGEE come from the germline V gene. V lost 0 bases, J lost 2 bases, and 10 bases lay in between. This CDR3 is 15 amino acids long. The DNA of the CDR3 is TGTGCCAGCAGCGTAGGGGCGGGGTTCACAGATACGCAGTATTTT. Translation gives CASSVGAGFTDTQYF.

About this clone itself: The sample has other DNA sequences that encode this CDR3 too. In nucleotides, the CDR3 is TGTGCCAGCAGCAGAGGACAGGAAGAGACCCAGTACTTC. Its protein is CASSRGQEETQYF. The V and J genes are TRBV5-4 and TRBJ2-5, with 7 bases identical to TRBD1. Germline-derived CDR1 and CDR2 are SGHNT and YYREEE (reference sequence). The CDR3 has 13 residues. Trimming at V came to 4 bases and at J to 3 bases, leaving 3 bases not matched to a gene.

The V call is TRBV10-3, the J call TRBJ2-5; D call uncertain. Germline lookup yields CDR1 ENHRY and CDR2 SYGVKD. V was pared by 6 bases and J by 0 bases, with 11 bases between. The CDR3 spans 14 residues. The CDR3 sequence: CAIRGRSYQETQYF. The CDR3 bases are TGTGCCATCAGAGGCAGGAGCTACCAAGAGACCCAGTACTTC.

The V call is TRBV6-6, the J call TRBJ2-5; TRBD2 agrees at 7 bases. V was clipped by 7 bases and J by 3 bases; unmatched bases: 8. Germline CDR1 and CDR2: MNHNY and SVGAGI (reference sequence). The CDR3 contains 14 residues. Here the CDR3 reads CASNRAGLKETQYF. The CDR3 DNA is TGTGCCAGCAACCGAGCGGGGCTTAAAGAGACCCAGTACTTC.

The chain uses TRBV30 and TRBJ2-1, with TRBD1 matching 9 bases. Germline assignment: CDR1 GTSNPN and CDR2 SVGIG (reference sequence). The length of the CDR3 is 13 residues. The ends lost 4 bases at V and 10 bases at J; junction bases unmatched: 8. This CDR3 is CAWNEAGTGEQFF. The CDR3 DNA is TGTGCCTGGAATGAAGCAGGGACAGGGGAGCAGTTCTTC. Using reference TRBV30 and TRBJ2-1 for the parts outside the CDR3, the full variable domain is SQTIHQWPATLVQPVGSPLSLECTVEGTSNPNLYWYRQAAGRGLQLLFYSVGIGQISSEVPQNLSASRPQDRQFILSSKKLLLSDSGFYLCAWNEAGTGEQFFGPGTRLTVL.

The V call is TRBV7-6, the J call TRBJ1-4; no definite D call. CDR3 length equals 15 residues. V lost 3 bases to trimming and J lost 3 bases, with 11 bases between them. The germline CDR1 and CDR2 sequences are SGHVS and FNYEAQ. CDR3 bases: TGTGCCAGCAGCTTTACGCAGGCGGCTAATGAAAAACTGTTTTTT. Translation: CASSFTQAANEKLFF.

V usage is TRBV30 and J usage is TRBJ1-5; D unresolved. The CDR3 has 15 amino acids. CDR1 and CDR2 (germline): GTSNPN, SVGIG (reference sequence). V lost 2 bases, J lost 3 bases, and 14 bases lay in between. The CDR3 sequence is CAWSLGQRVNQPQHF. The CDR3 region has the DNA TGTGCCTGGAGTTTAGGCCAAAGGGTCAATCAGCCCCAGCATTTT.

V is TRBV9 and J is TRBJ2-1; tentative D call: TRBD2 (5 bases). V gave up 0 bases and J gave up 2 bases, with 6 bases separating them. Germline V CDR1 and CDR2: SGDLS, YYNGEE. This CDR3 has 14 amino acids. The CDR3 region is CASSVELAYNEQFF. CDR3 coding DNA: TGTGCCAGCAGCGTAGAACTAGCCTACAATGAGCAGTTCTTC.

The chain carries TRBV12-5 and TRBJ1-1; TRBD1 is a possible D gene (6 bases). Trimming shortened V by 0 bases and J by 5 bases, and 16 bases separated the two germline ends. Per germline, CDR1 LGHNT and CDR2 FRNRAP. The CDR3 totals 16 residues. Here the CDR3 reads CASGLVLTGSGTEAFF. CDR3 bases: TGTGCTAGTGGTTTGGTATTAACAGGGTCGGGTACTGAAGCTTTCTTT.

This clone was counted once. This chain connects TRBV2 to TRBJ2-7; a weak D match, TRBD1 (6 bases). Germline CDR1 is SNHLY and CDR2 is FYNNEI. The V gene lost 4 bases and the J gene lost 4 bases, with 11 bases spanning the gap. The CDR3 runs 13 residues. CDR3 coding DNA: TGTGCCAGCAGTGGGGGACATCAGTACGAGCAGTACTTC. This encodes CASSGGHQYEQYF.

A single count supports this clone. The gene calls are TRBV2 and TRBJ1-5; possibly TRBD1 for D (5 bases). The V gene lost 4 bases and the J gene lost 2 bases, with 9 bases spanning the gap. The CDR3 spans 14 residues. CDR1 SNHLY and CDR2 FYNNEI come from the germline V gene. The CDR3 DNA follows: TGTGCCAGCAGTGGTAGGGGAGGCAATCAGCCCCAGCATTTT. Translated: CASSGRGGNQPQHF.

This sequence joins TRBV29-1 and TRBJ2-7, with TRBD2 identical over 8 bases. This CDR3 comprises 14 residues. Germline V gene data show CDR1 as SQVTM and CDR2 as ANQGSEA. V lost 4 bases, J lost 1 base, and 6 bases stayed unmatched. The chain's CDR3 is CSVGASGLSYEQYF. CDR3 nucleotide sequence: TGCAGCGTTGGGGCTAGCGGGTTGTCCTACGAGCAGTACTTC.

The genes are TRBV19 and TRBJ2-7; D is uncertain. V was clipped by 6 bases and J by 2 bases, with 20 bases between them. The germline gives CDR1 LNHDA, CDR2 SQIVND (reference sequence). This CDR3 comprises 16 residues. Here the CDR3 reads CASRPGPGESPYEQYF. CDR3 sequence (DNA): TGTGCCAGTAGGCCCGGGCCCGGAGAGTCCCCCTACGAGCAGTACTTC.

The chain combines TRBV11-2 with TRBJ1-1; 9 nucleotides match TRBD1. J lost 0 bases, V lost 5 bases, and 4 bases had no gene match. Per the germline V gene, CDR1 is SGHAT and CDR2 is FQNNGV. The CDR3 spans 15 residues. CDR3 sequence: CASSRGQGMNTEAFF. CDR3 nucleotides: TGTGCCAGCAGCCGGGGACAGGGAATGAACACTGAAGCTTTCTTT.

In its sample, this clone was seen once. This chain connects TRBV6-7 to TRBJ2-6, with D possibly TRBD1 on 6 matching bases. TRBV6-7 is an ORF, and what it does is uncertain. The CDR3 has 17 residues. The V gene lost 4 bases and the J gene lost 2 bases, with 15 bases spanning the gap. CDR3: CASSSGLTGTGANVLTF. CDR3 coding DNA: TGTGCCAGCAGTTCCGGTCTGACAGGAACTGGGGCCAACGTCCTGACTTTC.

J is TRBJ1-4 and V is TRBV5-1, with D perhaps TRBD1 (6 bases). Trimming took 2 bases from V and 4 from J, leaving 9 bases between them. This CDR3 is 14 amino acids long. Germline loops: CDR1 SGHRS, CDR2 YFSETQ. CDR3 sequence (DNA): TGCGCCAGCAGCTTACAGGGCGGTAATGAAAAACTGTTTTTT. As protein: CASSLQGGNEKLFF.